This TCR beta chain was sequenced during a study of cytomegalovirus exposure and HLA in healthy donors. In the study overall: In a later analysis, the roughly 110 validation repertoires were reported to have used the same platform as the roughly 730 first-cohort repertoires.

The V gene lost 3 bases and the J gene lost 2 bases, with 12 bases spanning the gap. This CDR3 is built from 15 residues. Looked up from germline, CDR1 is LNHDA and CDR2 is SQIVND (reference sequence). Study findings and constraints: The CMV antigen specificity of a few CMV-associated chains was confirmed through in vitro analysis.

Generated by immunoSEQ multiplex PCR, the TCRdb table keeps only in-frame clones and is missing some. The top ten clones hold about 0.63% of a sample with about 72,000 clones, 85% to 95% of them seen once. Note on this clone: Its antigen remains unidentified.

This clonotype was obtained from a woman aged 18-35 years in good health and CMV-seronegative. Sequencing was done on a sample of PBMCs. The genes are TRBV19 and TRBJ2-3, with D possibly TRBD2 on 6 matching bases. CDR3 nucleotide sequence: TGTGCCAGTAGTATTCCTCCGGGACTCACAGATACGCAGTATTTT. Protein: CASSIPPGLTDTQYF.